The entry below describes one T cell receptor beta chain. These data belong to a study of blood T cell repertoires in COVID-19. Generated by immunoSEQ multiplex PCR, the TCRdb table keeps only in-frame clones and is missing some. The sample has fewer than 200,000 clones, approximately 91% seen once; the top ten hold roughly 5%. This CDR3 has 20 amino acids. Per germline, CDR1 SGHKS and CDR2 YYEKEE (reference sequence). V trimming: 2 bases; J trimming: 9 bases; junction bases outside the gene matches: 24. The Seattle patients, enrolled during active infection, were followed longitudinally. J is TRBJ2-1 and V is TRBV5-5; TRBD1 matches 9 bases. Sequences were obtained from peripheral blood. The clonotype was recovered from a man younger than 30 with COVID-19, enrolled during active disease. CDR3 bases: TGTGCCAGCAGCTTTTCCGGGACAGGGAAGAGGGGGGCTATAACGGGTGAGCAGTTCTTC. It translates to CASSFSGTGKRGAITGEQFF.